The clone carrying this T cell receptor beta chain was recorded many times. Antigen specificity is unknown. The CDR3 has 16 residues. Germline V gene data show CDR1 as LGHDT and CDR2 as YNNKEL (reference sequence). The junction had 10 bases not matched to a gene; V was cut back by 4 bases and J by 8 bases. The sample is drawn from a study of T cells in Graves' hyperthyroidism and ophthalmopathy. For the study at large: Once the initial diagnosis was made, peripheral blood was obtained before any treatment. General study findings and limits: From stable hyperthyroidism, ophthalmopathy was set apart by a 13 V-J model. Most thyroid clonotypes expanded above 0.001 appeared in blood too.

From RNA transcripts, TCR beta CDR3 regions were amplified. First-round RT-PCR with HTBI primers amplified the TCR CDR3 region. TCRdb processed the multiplex PCR reads anew with MiXCR; each CDR3 protein has one entry. This sample yields a few hundred thousand distinct CDR3 sequences, of which 12% to 15% are seen a single time; roughly 33% belongs to the top ten. The origin of this receptor is a woman aged 40 to 50 with Graves' ophthalmopathy. The rearrangement joins TRBV3-1 to TRBJ2-1; TRBD1 aligns across 11 bases. Material: blood. The DNA of the CDR3 is TGTGCCAGCAGCCCATGGACAGGGGGCGCCGGCGATGAGCAGTTCTTC. Its translation is CASSPWTGGAGDEQFF.